The 26 T cell receptor beta chains below come from one sample, sequenced in a study of blood T cells in healthy people across ages. The authors ran a second PCR of roughly 6 to 12 cycles using a sample-barcoded 5' primer and a J-beta primer mix. One entry per CDR3 protein, called by TCRdb with MiXCR from the 5' RACE reads. In the table there are 1.2 million to 1.5 million distinct CDR3 sequences, 45% to 70% of which are singletons. The sequencing input was blood. The receptors shown here come from a man aged 18 to 29 in good health.

This clonotype was detected only once. This chain connects TRBV6-5 to TRBJ2-7; possible D gene TRBD2, 6 bases. Trimming removed 4 bases at V and 6 bases at J, with 13 bases between. The V gene's germline CDR1 is MNHEY and CDR2 SVGAGI. The CDR3 runs 13 residues. CDR3 protein: CASSWGLGAEQYF. CDR3 DNA: TGTGCCAGCAGTTGGGGACTTGGGGCCGAGCAGTACTTC.

The J gene is TRBJ1-6, the V gene TRBV9; TRBD1 agrees at 7 bases. V dropped 3 bases and J dropped 5; count of bases not matched to a gene: 5. Germline V CDR1 and CDR2: SGDLS, YYNGEE. The CDR3 length is 15 residues. This chain's CDR3 is CASSARQGNNSPLHF. The CDR3 bases are TGTGCCAGCAGCGCAAGACAGGGTAATAATTCACCCCTCCACTTT.

This clonotype was seen a few times. The chain carries TRBV20-1 and TRBJ1-4; 8 bases align to TRBD1. J lost 7 bases, V lost 4 bases, and 8 bases had no gene match. Germline CDR1 reads DFQATT; CDR2 reads SNEGSKA (reference sequence). This CDR3 comprises 14 residues. CDR3 sequence: CSATWTGSGEKLFF. The DNA of the CDR3 is TGCAGTGCTACGTGGACAGGGTCCGGTGAAAAACTGTTTTTT.

The chain is built from TRBV20-1 and TRBJ2-7, with TRBD1 matching 7 bases. Germline lookup yields CDR1 DFQATT and CDR2 SNEGSKA (reference sequence). The V segment lost 1 base and the J segment 3 bases; nucleotides outside the gene matches: 9. CDR3 length: 15 amino acids. The CDR3 nucleotides read TGCAGTGCTAGAGCAAGGACAGGCTGGAACTACGAGCAGTACTTC. The encoded protein is CSARARTGWNYEQYF.

The CDR3 bases are TGCGCCAGCAGCCAAGAGTTAGGCTCAAGACACAATGAGCAGTTCTTC. This gives the protein CASSQELGSRHNEQFF. The chain links TRBV4-1 to TRBJ2-1; D remains ambiguous. The germline V and J ends were trimmed by 0 bases and 5 bases, with 14 bases remaining between them. The CDR3 is 16 amino acids. Looked up from germline, CDR1 is MGHRA and CDR2 is YSYEKL.

This chain joins TRBV2 and TRBJ2-1, with a tentative D call TRBD1 (8 bases). The CDR3 has 14 amino acids. Germline V CDR1 and CDR2: SNHLY, FYNNEI. V lost 3 bases, J lost 7 bases, and 13 bases lay in between. The CDR3 loop reads CASSEEQGGNEQFF. As DNA, the CDR3 is TGTGCCAGCAGTGAGGAACAGGGGGGGAATGAGCAGTTCTTC.

The rearrangement joins TRBV20-1 to TRBJ2-5, with 11 positions matching TRBD2. After removal of 4 bases from V and 1 base from J, the junction contained 11 bases not matched to a gene. CDR1 DFQATT and CDR2 SNEGSKA come from the germline V gene (reference sequence). The CDR3 loop spans 17 amino acids. CDR3 amino acids: CSATSLTGTSGQETQYF. The DNA of the CDR3 is TGCAGTGCTACTAGCCTAACCGGGACTAGCGGCCAAGAGACCCAGTACTTC.

On this clonotype: Mismatch with germline at one junction end may stem from a read error. This chain uses TRBV4-2 with TRBJ2-3, with D possibly matching TRBD1 (6 bases). This CDR3 is 14 amino acids long. Germline assignment: CDR1 LGHNA and CDR2 YNFKEQ. The CDR3 loop is CASSLSTGLDTRYF. CDR3 nucleotide sequence: TGTGCCAGCAGCCTATCGACAGGACTTGATACGCGGTATTTT.

The J gene is TRBJ1-1, the V gene TRBV6-2 or TRBV6-3; 8 bases agree with TRBD1. The CDR3 sequence is 15 residues long. CDR1 is MNHEY, CDR2 SVGEGT, per germline. Trimming removed 2 bases from V and 4 bases from J; junction bases left unmatched: 6. The CDR3 nucleotides are TGTGCCAGCAGTTACCTCAGGGGGCGCGGCACTGAAGCTTTCTTT. Its translation: CASSYLRGRGTEAFF.

This chain links TRBV9 with TRBJ1-4; 8 bases agree with TRBD1. Germline V lookup: CDR1 SGDLS, CDR2 YYNGEE. With V trimmed by 5 bases and J by 3 bases, 9 bases remained unmatched. The CDR3 extends over 16 amino acids. The CDR3: CASSSIPGQANEKLFF. The CDR3 DNA sequence: TGTGCCAGCAGTTCAATTCCGGGACAGGCTAATGAAAAACTGTTTTTT.

The chain uses TRBV30 and TRBJ2-1; possibly TRBD2 for D (6 bases). V was trimmed by 6 bases and J by 1 base, leaving 10 bases between them. The germline V gene encodes CDR1 GTSNPN and CDR2 SVGIG (reference sequence). The CDR3 spans 13 residues. In DNA form, the CDR3 reads TGTGCCTGCCGGGACTTTTCCTACAATGAGCAGTTCTTC. Translated: CACRDFSYNEQFF.

The chain recombines TRBV7-2 with TRBJ2-5, with 8 bases matching TRBD2. CDR1 and CDR2 from the germline V gene are SGHTA and FQGNSA. The V and J ends lost 5 bases and 2 bases, in that order; junction bases with no gene match: 13. This CDR3 comprises 17 residues. CDR3 in amino acids: CASSAFGAGGSQETQYF. DNA for the CDR3: TGTGCCAGCAGCGCCTTTGGGGCGGGGGGTTCACAAGAGACCCAGTACTTC.

The genes are TRBV27 and TRBJ1-6; D unresolved. The CDR3 is 16 amino acids. V was pared by 1 base and J by 0 bases, with 7 bases between. Germline-derived CDR1 and CDR2 are MNHEY and SMNVEV (reference sequence). CDR3 region: CASSLYQSSYNSPLHF. For the CDR3, the DNA is TGTGCCAGCAGTTTATACCAGAGCTCCTATAATTCACCCCTCCACTTT.

This clonotype has more than one count but fewer than ten. This chain links TRBV6-5 with TRBJ1-2, with TRBD1 matching 8 bases. From germline, CDR1 is MNHEY and CDR2 SVGAGI. CDR3 length: 14 amino acids. V was clipped by 7 bases and J by 8 bases; unmatched bases: 12. The chain's CDR3 is CASTWTGRLQGYTF. The CDR3 DNA is TGTGCCAGCACCTGGACAGGGCGCCTCCAAGGCTACACCTTC.

V usage is TRBV7-9 and J usage is TRBJ2-7; the D gene is possibly TRBD2 (6 bases). CDR1 and CDR2 from the germline V gene are SEHNR and FQNEAQ (reference sequence). CDR3 length equals 17 residues. Trimming stripped 3 bases from V and 2 bases from J, with 20 bases between. The CDR3 protein is CASSFFLQRASPYEQYF. In DNA, the CDR3 is TGTGCCAGCAGCTTTTTCCTCCAGCGGGCCTCTCCCTACGAGCAGTACTTC.

This chain links TRBV15 with TRBJ2-1; 12 positions agree with TRBD2. The V segment lost 5 bases and the J segment 4 bases; nucleotides outside the gene matches: 6. The CDR3 spans 16 residues. Germline CDR1 and CDR2: LNHNV and YYDKDF (reference sequence). The CDR3: CATSVPLAGGYNEQFF. The CDR3, as DNA: TGTGCCACCAGCGTACCACTAGCGGGGGGTTACAATGAGCAGTTCTTC.

This sequence joins TRBV5-1 and TRBJ1-1, with D perhaps TRBD1 (5 bases). Germline CDR1 reads SGHRS; CDR2 reads YFSETQ. V lost 0 bases and J 0 bases, leaving 12 bases between the germline ends. The CDR3 spans 16 residues. Here the CDR3 DNA reads TGCGCCAGCAGCTTGGATGAGGCGGGGGTGAACACTGAAGCTTTCTTT. This encodes CASSLDEAGVNTEAFF.

The chain recombines TRBV7-2 with TRBJ2-1, with unresolved D. CDR1 is SGHTA, CDR2 FQGNSA, per germline. V lost 5 bases to trimming and J lost 2 bases, with 16 bases between them. There are 16 residues in the CDR3. The DNA of the CDR3 is TGTGCCAGCAGCGACCAAGCCCGGAACCCCTACAATGAGCAGTTCTTC. This gives the protein CASSDQARNPYNEQFF. Looking up the rest from reference TRBV7-2 and TRBJ2-1 gives the full variable domain: GAGVSQSPSNKVTEKGKDVELRCDPISGHTALYWYRQSLGQGLEFLIYFQGNSAPDKSGLPSDRFSAERTGGSVSTLTIQRTQQEDSAVYLCASSDQARNPYNEQFFGPGTRLTVL.

This clonotype turned up a few times. The rearrangement uses TRBV2 and TRBJ2-5; no definite D call. The CDR3 loop spans 13 amino acids. The germline V gene encodes CDR1 SNHLY and CDR2 FYNNEI. The CDR3 DNA reads TGTGCTCTGGTGGGTGATTCGGAAGAGACCCAGTACTTC. It specifies CALVGDSEETQYF.

The chain carries TRBV7-2 and TRBJ1-3; 7 nucleotides agree with TRBD1. V trimming: 5 bases; J trimming: 4 bases; junction bases outside the gene matches: 5. The CDR3 spans 14 residues. Germline values: CDR1 SGHTA, CDR2 FQGNSA. The CDR3 spells CASSTGTAGNTIYF. In DNA, the CDR3 is TGTGCCAGCAGCACCGGGACAGCCGGAAACACCATATATTTT.

The chain has TRBV4-3 and TRBJ2-2, with 9 positions matching TRBD1. Germline V lookup: CDR1 LGHNA, CDR2 YSLEER. The CDR3 extends over 17 amino acids. Losses at the gene ends were 0 bases for V and 5 bases for J; bases not matched to a gene: 7. This CDR3 reads CASSQEGRQGETGELFF. CDR3 bases: TGCGCCAGCAGCCAAGAAGGGAGACAGGGGGAAACCGGGGAGCTGTTTTTT.

The V and J genes are TRBV6-5 and TRBJ2-2; the D is unclear. Germline V gene lookup returns CDR1 MNHEY and CDR2 SVGAGI. The CDR3 extends over 11 amino acids. V was trimmed by 8 bases and J by 6 bases, leaving 7 bases between them. The CDR3, as DNA: TGTGCCAGCGGTGTGGCCGGGGAGCTGTTTTTT. It is translated as CASGVAGELFF.

The chain employs TRBV15 and TRBJ2-3; no firm D call. The CDR3 has 15 amino acids. Germline assignment: CDR1 LNHNV and CDR2 YYDKDF (reference sequence). The V end was cut by 0 bases, the J end by 3 bases, with 10 bases between. In nucleotides, the CDR3 is TGTGCCACCAGCAGAGACCCCAGCCCAACAGATACGCAGTATTTT. Translation gives CATSRDPSPTDTQYF.

There are a few counts of this clonotype. The chain recombines TRBV7-9 with TRBJ1-1; D perhaps matches TRBD1 (5 bases). Trimming pared 4 bases from V and 1 base from J, leaving 10 bases between. The germline gives CDR1 SEHNR, CDR2 FQNEAQ (reference sequence). The CDR3 contains 14 residues. CDR3 protein: CASSSGTWNTEAFF. CDR3 DNA sequence: TGTGCCAGCAGCTCCGGGACTTGGAACACTGAAGCTTTCTTT. The variable domain in full, with the rest retrieved from reference TRBV7-9 and TRBJ1-1, is DTGVSQNPRHKITKRGQNVTFRCDPISEHNRLYWYRQTLGQGPEFLTYFQNEAQLEKSRLLSDRFSAERPKGSFSTLEIQRTEQGDSAMYLCASSSGTWNTEAFFGQGTRLTVV.

The CDR3 DNA reads TGTGCCAGCAGGTCGACTAATTTCTACGAGCAGTACTTC. Its translation: CASRSTNFYEQYF. The rearrangement joins TRBV7-2 to TRBJ2-7; a possible D gene is TRBD2 (5 bases). This CDR3 is built from 13 residues. Germline V gene data show CDR1 as SGHTA and CDR2 as FQGNSA. The V and J ends lost 6 bases and 3 bases respectively, with 12 bases between them. Full variable domain (outside the CDR3, taken from reference TRBV7-2 and TRBJ2-7): GAGVSQSPSNKVTEKGKDVELRCDPISGHTALYWYRQSLGQGLEFLIYFQGNSAPDKSGLPSDRFSAERTGGSVSTLTIQRTQQEDSAVYLCASRSTNFYEQYFGPGTRLTVT.

The CDR3 nucleotides read TGTGCCAGCAGCTTAGCGCAGATGGGACTAGCGGGAGGGCCCTTATACAATGAGCAGTTCTTC. The encoded protein is CASSLAQMGLAGGPLYNEQFF. The chain couples TRBV11-1 to TRBJ2-1; TRBD2 matches 16 bases. The CDR3 spans 21 residues. After removal of 0 bases from V and 4 bases from J, the junction contained 12 bases not matched to a gene. Germline V gene sequence: CDR1 SGHAT, CDR2 FQDESV (reference sequence). Combining the CDR3 with reference TRBV11-1 and TRBJ2-1 gives the whole variable domain EAEVAQSPRYKITEKSQAVAFWCDPISGHATLYWYRQILGQGPELLVQFQDESVVDDSQLPKDRFSAERLKGVDSTLKIQPAELGDSAMYLCASSLAQMGLAGGPLYNEQFFGPGTRLTVL.